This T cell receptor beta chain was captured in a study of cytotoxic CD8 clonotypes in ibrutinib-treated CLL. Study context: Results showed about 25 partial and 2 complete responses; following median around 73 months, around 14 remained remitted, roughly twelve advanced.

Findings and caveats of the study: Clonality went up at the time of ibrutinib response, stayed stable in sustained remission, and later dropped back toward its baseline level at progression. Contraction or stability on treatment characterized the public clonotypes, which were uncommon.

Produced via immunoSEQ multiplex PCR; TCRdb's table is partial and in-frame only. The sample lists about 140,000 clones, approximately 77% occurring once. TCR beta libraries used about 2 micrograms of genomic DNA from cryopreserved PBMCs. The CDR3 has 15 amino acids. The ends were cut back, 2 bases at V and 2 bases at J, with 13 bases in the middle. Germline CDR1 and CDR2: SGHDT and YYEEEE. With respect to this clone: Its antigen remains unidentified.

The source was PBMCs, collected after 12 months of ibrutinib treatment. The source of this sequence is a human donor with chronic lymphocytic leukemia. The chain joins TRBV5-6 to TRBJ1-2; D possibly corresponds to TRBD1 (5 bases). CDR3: CASSFALAGNYGYTF. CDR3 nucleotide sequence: TGTGCCAGCAGCTTTGCCCTGGCAGGGAACTATGGCTACACCTTC.